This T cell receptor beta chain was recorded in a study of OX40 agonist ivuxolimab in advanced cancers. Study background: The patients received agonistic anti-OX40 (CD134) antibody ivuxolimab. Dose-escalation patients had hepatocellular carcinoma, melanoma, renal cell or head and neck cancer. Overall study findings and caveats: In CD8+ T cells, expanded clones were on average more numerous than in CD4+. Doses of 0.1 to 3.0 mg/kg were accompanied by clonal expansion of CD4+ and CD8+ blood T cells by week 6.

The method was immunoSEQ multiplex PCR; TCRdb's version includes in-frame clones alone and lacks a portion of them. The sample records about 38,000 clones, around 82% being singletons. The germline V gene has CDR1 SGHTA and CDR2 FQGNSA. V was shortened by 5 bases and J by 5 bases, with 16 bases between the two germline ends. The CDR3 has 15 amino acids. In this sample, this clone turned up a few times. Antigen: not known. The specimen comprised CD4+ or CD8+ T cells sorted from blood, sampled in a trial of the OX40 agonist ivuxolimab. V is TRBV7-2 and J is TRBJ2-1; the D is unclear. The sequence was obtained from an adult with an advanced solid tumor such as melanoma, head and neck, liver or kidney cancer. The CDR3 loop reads CASSPPGWTDNEQFF. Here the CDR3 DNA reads TGTGCCAGCAGCCCACCCGGTTGGACGGACAATGAGCAGTTCTTC.